This entry concerns a single T cell receptor (beta chain). Its antigen is still unknown. Germline trimming cut 4 bases from V and 4 bases from J; bases unmatched to any gene: 11. There are 17 residues in the CDR3. The V gene's germline CDR1 is SGHRS and CDR2 YFSETQ. For every subset, genomic DNA was evenly distributed across several immunoSEQ plates. The data were produced by immunoSEQ multiplex PCR, yet TCRdb's version contains in-frame clones alone and is incomplete. The sample has about 1 million clones, about three quarters seen once. This entry comes from a study of shared clonotypes between healthy human individuals. Across the whole study: Donor composition was two women and a few men, aged 18 to 49. Points from the study as a whole: Sharing across four donors was seen in about 5% of naive CD4 clonotypes.

There were no recent acute infections or vaccinations among the donors, who were healthy HIV-negative adults. This sequence originates from a man aged 18 to 29 in good health. The source material was memory CD4+ T cells sorted from blood. The subset was: CD45RA-negative fraction. The chain recombines TRBV5-1 with TRBJ2-3, with TRBD2 identical over 11 bases. CDR3 DNA: TGCGCCAGCAGCACCCCAATAGCGGGGGGGGTCGCAGATACGCAGTATTTT. Amino acids: CASSTPIAGGVADTQYF.